This is a list of T cell receptor beta chains from one sample in a study of blood T cells in healthy people across ages. Each CDR3 protein is one row after TCRdb ran MiXCR on the 5' RACE reads. The repertoire holds 1.2 million to 1.5 million distinct CDR3 sequences, with roughly 40% as singletons. Input material: blood. The receptors were sampled from a woman under 30 in good health. The CDR3 runs from the conserved cysteine through the conserved F or W. Fields, in order: CDR3 length, V gene, J gene, clone size, D gene, CDR3 protein, CDR3 DNA. The D gene is left open where the match is weak. Size is omitted from some rows. Given values are once, few, many or a class for expanded clones.

cdr3_length: 15
v_call: TRBV27
j_call: TRBJ1-6
clone_size: once
d_call: NA
cdr3_aa: CASSGVGGNNSPLHF
cdr3_nt: TGTGCCAGCAGTGGGGTGGGGGGTAATAATTCACCCCTCCACTTT

cdr3_length: 16
v_call: TRBV27
j_call: TRBJ2-3
clone_size: few
d_call: NA
cdr3_aa: CASSLYGKSSTDTQYF
cdr3_nt: TGTGCCAGCAGTTTATACGGAAAGAGCAGCACAGATACGCAGTATTTT

cdr3_length: 14
v_call: TRBV5-1
j_call: TRBJ2-7
clone_size: NA
d_call: NA
cdr3_aa: CASSLKWGGYEQYF
cdr3_nt: TGCGCTAGCAGCTTGAAGTGGGGTGGCTACGAGCAGTACTTC

cdr3_length: 10
v_call: TRBV12-3/TRBV12-4
j_call: TRBJ2-5
clone_size: few
d_call: NA
cdr3_aa: CACGVETQYF
cdr3_nt: TGTGCCTGTGGGGTGGAGACCCAGTACTTC

cdr3_length: 12
v_call: TRBV29-1
j_call: TRBJ2-5
clone_size: many
d_call: NA
cdr3_aa: CSVGSGQETQYF
cdr3_nt: TGCAGCGTTGGCTCCGGTCAAGAGACCCAGTACTTC

cdr3_length: 15
v_call: TRBV7-3
j_call: TRBJ2-1
clone_size: few
d_call: TRBD2
cdr3_aa: CASRVAGSHYNEQFF
cdr3_nt: TGTGCCAGCAGGGTAGCGGGGAGCCATTACAATGAGCAGTTCTTC

cdr3_length: 12
v_call: TRBV20-1
j_call: TRBJ2-1
clone_size: few
d_call: NA
cdr3_aa: CSARELAGEQFF
cdr3_nt: TGCAGTGCTAGGGAACTAGCCGGTGAGCAGTTCTTC

cdr3_length: 18
v_call: TRBV7-8
j_call: TRBJ2-3
clone_size: NA
d_call: TRBD2
cdr3_aa: CASSQGGLAVRGTDTQYF
cdr3_nt: TGTGCCAGCAGCCAAGGCGGACTAGCGGTTCGTGGCACAGATACGCAGTATTTT

cdr3_length: 14
v_call: TRBV7-2
j_call: TRBJ2-5
clone_size: NA
d_call: NA
cdr3_aa: CASSLDLVVETQYF
cdr3_nt: TGTGCCAGCAGCTTGGACCTGGTGGTGGAGACCCAGTACTTC

cdr3_length: 15
v_call: TRBV3-1
j_call: TRBJ2-1
clone_size: few
d_call: TRBD2
cdr3_aa: CASRLGSGASQEQFF
cdr3_nt: TGTGCCAGCAGACTAGGAAGCGGGGCCTCTCAAGAGCAGTTCTTC

cdr3_length: 14
v_call: TRBV28
j_call: TRBJ2-5
clone_size: NA
d_call: NA
cdr3_aa: CASSLGLPQKTQYF
cdr3_nt: TGTGCCAGCAGTTTGGGGCTACCGCAAAAGACCCAGTACTTC

cdr3_length: 14
v_call: TRBV6-5
j_call: TRBJ1-6
clone_size: NA
d_call: TRBD1
cdr3_aa: CASSGDRGNSPPHF
cdr3_nt: TGTGCCAGCAGTGGGGACAGGGGAAATTCACCCCCCCACTTT

cdr3_length: 18
v_call: TRBV5-1
j_call: TRBJ2-7
clone_size: NA
d_call: TRBD2
cdr3_aa: CASSLDPLLAGSYNEQYF
cdr3_nt: TGCGCCAGCAGCTTGGATCCATTACTAGCGGGATCCTACAATGAGCAGTACTTC

cdr3_length: 14
v_call: TRBV2
j_call: TRBJ1-1
clone_size: once
d_call: NA
cdr3_aa: CARNTDRKNTEAFF
cdr3_nt: TGTGCCCGGAATACGGACAGAAAAAACACTGAAGCTTTCTTT

cdr3_length: 17
v_call: TRBV20-1
j_call: TRBJ2-3
clone_size: NA
d_call: TRBD2
cdr3_aa: CSARDLKAGVGTDTQYF
cdr3_nt: TGCAGTGCTAGAGACCTAAAAGCGGGAGTCGGCACAGATACGCAGTATTTT

cdr3_length: 16
v_call: TRBV14
j_call: TRBJ2-7
clone_size: NA
d_call: TRBD1
cdr3_aa: CASSQDFGTGGAGQYF
cdr3_nt: TGTGCCAGCAGCCAAGATTTCGGGACAGGGGGCGCAGGGCAGTACTTC

cdr3_length: 16
v_call: TRBV6-5
j_call: TRBJ1-2
clone_size: NA
d_call: TRBD1
cdr3_aa: CASSYFPDRGKHGYTF
cdr3_nt: TGTGCCAGCAGTTACTTTCCGGACAGGGGAAAGCATGGCTACACCTTC

cdr3_length: 14
v_call: TRBV10-3
j_call: TRBJ1-5
clone_size: NA
d_call: NA
cdr3_aa: CAIRAGSDYQPQHF
cdr3_nt: TGTGCCATCAGGGCGGGCAGTGATTATCAGCCCCAGCATTTT

cdr3_length: 14
v_call: TRBV27
j_call: TRBJ1-1
clone_size: NA
d_call: TRBD1
cdr3_aa: CASRPRTGNTEAFF
cdr3_nt: TGTGCCAGCAGACCCCGGACAGGGAACACTGAAGCTTTCTTT

cdr3_length: 13
v_call: TRBV7-9
j_call: TRBJ1-1
clone_size: NA
d_call: NA
cdr3_aa: CASNKIISTEAFF
cdr3_nt: TGTGCCAGCAACAAGATAATAAGCACTGAAGCTTTCTTT

cdr3_length: 14
v_call: TRBV30
j_call: TRBJ2-7
clone_size: NA
d_call: NA
cdr3_aa: CAWSVDSMFWEQYF
cdr3_nt: TGTGCCTGGAGTGTCGACAGTATGTTTTGGGAGCAGTACTTC

cdr3_length: 13
v_call: TRBV7-9
j_call: TRBJ1-2
clone_size: few
d_call: NA
cdr3_aa: CASRDTGLGGYTF
cdr3_nt: TGTGCCAGCAGAGACACAGGGTTGGGGGGCTACACCTTC

cdr3_length: 13
v_call: TRBV10-3
j_call: TRBJ1-4
clone_size: NA
d_call: TRBD1
cdr3_aa: CAISESTGEKLFF
cdr3_nt: TGTGCCATCAGTGAGTCGACAGGGGAAAAACTGTTTTTT

cdr3_length: 16
v_call: TRBV24-1
j_call: TRBJ2-1
clone_size: NA
d_call: NA
cdr3_aa: CATSSQGPDSYNEQFF
cdr3_nt: TGTGCCACCAGCTCCCAGGGGCCTGACTCCTACAATGAGCAGTTCTTC

cdr3_length: 18
v_call: TRBV9
j_call: TRBJ2-1
clone_size: NA
d_call: TRBD1
cdr3_aa: CASSAPLSGDRGNNEQFF
cdr3_nt: TGTGCCAGCAGCGCTCCCCTATCAGGGGACAGGGGTAACAATGAGCAGTTCTTC

cdr3_length: 12
v_call: TRBV6-1
j_call: TRBJ2-7
clone_size: few
d_call: NA
cdr3_aa: CASSTGYGEQYF
cdr3_nt: TGTGCCAGCAGTACTGGGTACGGCGAGCAGTACTTC

cdr3_length: 11
v_call: TRBV24-1
j_call: TRBJ2-7
clone_size: NA
d_call: NA
cdr3_aa: CATSSAYEQYF
cdr3_nt: TGTGCCACATCGAGCGCTTACGAGCAGTACTTC

cdr3_length: 15
v_call: TRBV7-2
j_call: TRBJ2-7
clone_size: few
d_call: TRBD2
cdr3_aa: CASSLESGISYEQYF
cdr3_nt: TGTGCCAGCAGCTTGGAAAGCGGGATCTCCTACGAGCAGTACTTC

cdr3_length: 16
v_call: TRBV28
j_call: TRBJ2-7
clone_size: few
d_call: TRBD2
cdr3_aa: CASSPQLAGGSYEQYF
cdr3_nt: TGTGCCAGCAGTCCCCAGCTAGCGGGGGGCTCCTACGAGCAGTACTTC

cdr3_length: 16
v_call: TRBV6-1
j_call: TRBJ1-6
clone_size: few
d_call: NA
cdr3_aa: CASSEANTGSNSPLHF
cdr3_nt: TGTGCCAGCAGTGAAGCGAACACAGGGAGTAATTCACCCCTCCACTTT

cdr3_length: 14
v_call: TRBV2
j_call: TRBJ1-5
clone_size: NA
d_call: NA
cdr3_aa: CASSEPNGDQPQHF
cdr3_nt: TGTGCCAGCAGTGAACCCAATGGGGATCAGCCCCAGCATTTT

cdr3_length: 15
v_call: TRBV4-1
j_call: TRBJ2-1
clone_size: many
d_call: NA
cdr3_aa: CASSHHGVSYNEQFF
cdr3_nt: TGCGCCAGCAGCCATCACGGGGTCTCCTACAATGAGCAGTTCTTC

cdr3_length: 19
v_call: TRBV6-1
j_call: TRBJ2-7
clone_size: few
d_call: TRBD2
cdr3_aa: CASSDLAWKLAGSSYEQYF
cdr3_nt: TGTGCCAGCAGTGACCTTGCTTGGAAACTAGCGGGGAGTTCCTACGAGCAGTACTTC

cdr3_length: 13
v_call: TRBV6-1
j_call: TRBJ2-1
clone_size: few
d_call: NA
cdr3_aa: CASKTAAYNEQFF
cdr3_nt: TGTGCCAGCAAAACAGCGGCCTACAATGAGCAGTTCTTC

cdr3_length: 16
v_call: TRBV20-1
j_call: TRBJ1-5
clone_size: few
d_call: NA
cdr3_aa: CSARDPPYGSNQPQHF
cdr3_nt: TGCAGTGCTAGAGACCCCCCTTATGGCAGCAATCAGCCCCAGCATTTT

cdr3_length: 14
v_call: TRBV7-9
j_call: TRBJ2-1
clone_size: NA
d_call: NA
cdr3_aa: CASSFAPPGTATFF
cdr3_nt: TGTGCCAGCAGCTTCGCCCCTCCCGGGACGGCGACGTTCTTT

cdr3_length: 16
v_call: TRBV7-2
j_call: TRBJ2-3
clone_size: NA
d_call: NA
cdr3_aa: CASSPPTAPNADTQYF
cdr3_nt: TGTGCCAGCAGCCCTCCGACGGCGCCAAACGCAGATACGCAGTATTTT

cdr3_length: 12
v_call: TRBV20-1
j_call: TRBJ1-5
clone_size: few
d_call: NA
cdr3_aa: CSATGGSQPQHF
cdr3_nt: TGCAGTGCTACCGGGGGAAGTCAGCCCCAGCATTTT

cdr3_length: 15
v_call: TRBV29-1
j_call: TRBJ1-2
clone_size: NA
d_call: NA
cdr3_aa: CSVEDSGGWEYGYTF
cdr3_nt: TGCAGCGTTGAAGATAGCGGGGGCTGGGAGTATGGCTACACCTTC

cdr3_length: 11
v_call: TRBV20-1
j_call: TRBJ2-7
clone_size: NA
d_call: NA
cdr3_aa: CSIRRNNEQYF
cdr3_nt: TGCAGCATTAGACGGAACAATGAGCAGTACTTC

cdr3_length: 17
v_call: TRBV4-2
j_call: TRBJ2-1
clone_size: NA
d_call: TRBD2
cdr3_aa: CASSPKPLAGGPDEQFF
cdr3_nt: TGTGCCAGCAGCCCGAAACCCCTAGCGGGAGGGCCGGATGAGCAGTTCTTC

cdr3_length: 20
v_call: TRBV13
j_call: TRBJ2-3
clone_size: few
d_call: TRBD2
cdr3_aa: CASSLEAGGLTQQVTDTQYF
cdr3_nt: TGTGCCAGCAGCTTAGAGGCGGGGGGACTCACCCAACAGGTCACAGATACGCAGTATTTT